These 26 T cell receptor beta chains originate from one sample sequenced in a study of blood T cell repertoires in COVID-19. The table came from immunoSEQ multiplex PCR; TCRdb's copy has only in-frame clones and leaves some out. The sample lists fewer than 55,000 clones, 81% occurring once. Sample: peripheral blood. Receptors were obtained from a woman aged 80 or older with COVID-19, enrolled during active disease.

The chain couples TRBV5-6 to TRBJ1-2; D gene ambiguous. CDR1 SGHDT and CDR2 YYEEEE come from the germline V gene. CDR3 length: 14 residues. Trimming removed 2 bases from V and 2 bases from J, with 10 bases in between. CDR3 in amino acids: CASSLGRGNYGYTF. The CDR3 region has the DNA TGTGCCAGCAGCTTAGGACGGGGAAACTATGGCTACACCTTC.

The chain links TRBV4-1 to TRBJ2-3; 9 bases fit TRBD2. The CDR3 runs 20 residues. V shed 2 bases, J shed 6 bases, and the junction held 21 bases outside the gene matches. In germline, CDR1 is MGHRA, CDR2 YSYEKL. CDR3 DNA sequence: TGCGCCAGCAGCCAAAAGCCCGGGGTAGCGGGAGCATTATTGTCGGATACGCAGTATTTT. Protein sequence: CASSQKPGVAGALLSDTQYF.

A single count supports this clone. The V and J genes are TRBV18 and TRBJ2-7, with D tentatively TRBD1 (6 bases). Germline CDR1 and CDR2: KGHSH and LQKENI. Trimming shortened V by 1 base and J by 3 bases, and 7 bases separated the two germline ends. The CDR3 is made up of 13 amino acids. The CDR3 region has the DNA TGTGCCAGCTCACCACAAGGGGGCTACGAGCAGTACTTC. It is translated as CASSPQGGYEQYF.

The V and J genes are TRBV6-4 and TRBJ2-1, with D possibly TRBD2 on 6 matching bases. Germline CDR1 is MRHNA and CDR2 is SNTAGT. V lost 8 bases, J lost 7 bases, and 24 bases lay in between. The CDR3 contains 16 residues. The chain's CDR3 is CASLPILAQGGNEQFF. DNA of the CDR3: TGTGCCAGCTTACCGATACTAGCCCAAGGAGGTAATGAGCAGTTCTTC.

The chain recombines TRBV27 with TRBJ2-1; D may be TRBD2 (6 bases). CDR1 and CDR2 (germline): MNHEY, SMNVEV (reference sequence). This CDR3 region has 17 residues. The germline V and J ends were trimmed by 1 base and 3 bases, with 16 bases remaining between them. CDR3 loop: CASSLYGSHPLYNEQFF. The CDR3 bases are TGTGCCAGCAGTTTATACGGGAGCCATCCCCTCTACAATGAGCAGTTCTTC.

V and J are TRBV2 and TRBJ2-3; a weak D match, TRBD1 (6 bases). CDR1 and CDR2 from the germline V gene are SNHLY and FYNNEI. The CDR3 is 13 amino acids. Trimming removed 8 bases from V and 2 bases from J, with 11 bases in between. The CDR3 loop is CASLRDNTDTQYF. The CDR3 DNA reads TGTGCCAGCCTAAGGGACAACACAGATACGCAGTATTTT. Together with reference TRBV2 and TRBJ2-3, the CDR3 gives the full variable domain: EPEVTQTPSHQVTQMGQEVILRCVPISNHLYFYWYRQILGQKVEFLVSFYNNEISEKSEIFDDQFSVERPDGSNFTLKIRSTKLEDSAMYFCASLRDNTDTQYFGPGTRLTVL.

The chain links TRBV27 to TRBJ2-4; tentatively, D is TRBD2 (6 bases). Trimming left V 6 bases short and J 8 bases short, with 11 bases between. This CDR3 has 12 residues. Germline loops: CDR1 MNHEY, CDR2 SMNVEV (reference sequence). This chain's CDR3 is CASSGGRDIQYF. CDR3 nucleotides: TGTGCCAGCAGCGGGGGTAGGGACATTCAGTACTTC.

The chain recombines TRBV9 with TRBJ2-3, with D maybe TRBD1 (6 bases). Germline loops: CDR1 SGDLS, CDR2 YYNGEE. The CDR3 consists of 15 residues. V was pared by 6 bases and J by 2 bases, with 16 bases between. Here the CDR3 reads CASTFLGAATDTQYF. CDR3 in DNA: TGTGCCAGCACCTTCCTGGGGGCGGCCACAGATACGCAGTATTTT. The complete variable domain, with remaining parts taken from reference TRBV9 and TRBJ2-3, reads DSGVTQTPKHLITATGQRVTLRCSPRSGDLSVYWYQQSLDQGLQFLIQYYNGEERAKGNILERFSAQQFPDLHSELNLSSLELGDSALYFCASTFLGAATDTQYFGPGTRLTVL.

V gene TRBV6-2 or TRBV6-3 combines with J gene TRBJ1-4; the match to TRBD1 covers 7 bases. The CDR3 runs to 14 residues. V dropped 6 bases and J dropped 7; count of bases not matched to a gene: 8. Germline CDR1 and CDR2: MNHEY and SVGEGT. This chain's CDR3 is CASSFQGVGEKLFF. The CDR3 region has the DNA TGTGCCAGCAGCTTCCAGGGGGTCGGTGAAAAACTGTTTTTT.

The CDR3 loop is CASSLGPPGSVTDTQYF. CDR3 coding DNA: TGCGCCAGCAGCTTGGGACCTCCGGGGTCGGTCACAGATACGCAGTATTTT. This chain uses TRBV5-1 with TRBJ2-3; tentative D call: TRBD2 (5 bases). The germline V gene has CDR1 SGHRS and CDR2 YFSETQ. V was cut by 0 bases and J by 2 bases, with 16 bases left in between. CDR3 length equals 17 residues.

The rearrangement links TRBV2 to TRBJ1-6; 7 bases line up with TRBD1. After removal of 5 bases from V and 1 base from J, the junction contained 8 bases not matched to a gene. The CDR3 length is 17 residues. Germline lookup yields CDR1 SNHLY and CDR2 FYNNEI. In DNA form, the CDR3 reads TGTGCCAGCAGTCTGACCCCGACAGGGTCCTATAATTCACCCCTCCACTTT. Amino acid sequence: CASSLTPTGSYNSPLHF.

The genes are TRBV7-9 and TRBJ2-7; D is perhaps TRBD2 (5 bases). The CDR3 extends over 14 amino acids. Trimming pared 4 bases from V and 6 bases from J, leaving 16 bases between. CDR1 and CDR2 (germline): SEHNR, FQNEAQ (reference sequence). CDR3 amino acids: CASSSWTVAGEQYF. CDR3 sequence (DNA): TGTGCCAGCAGCTCCTGGACGGTGGCGGGCGAGCAGTACTTC.

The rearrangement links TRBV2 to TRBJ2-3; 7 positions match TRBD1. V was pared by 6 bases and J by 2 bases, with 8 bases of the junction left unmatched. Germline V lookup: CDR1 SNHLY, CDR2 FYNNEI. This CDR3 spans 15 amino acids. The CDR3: CASRPTGQPTDTQYF. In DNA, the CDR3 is TGTGCCAGCAGGCCGACGGGACAGCCCACAGATACGCAGTATTTT.

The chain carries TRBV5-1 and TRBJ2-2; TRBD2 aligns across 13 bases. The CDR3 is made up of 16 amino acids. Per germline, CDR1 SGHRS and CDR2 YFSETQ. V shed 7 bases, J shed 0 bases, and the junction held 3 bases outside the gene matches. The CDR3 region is CASLLAGGANTGELFF. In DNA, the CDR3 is TGCGCCAGCCTACTAGCGGGAGGGGCGAACACCGGGGAGCTGTTTTTT.

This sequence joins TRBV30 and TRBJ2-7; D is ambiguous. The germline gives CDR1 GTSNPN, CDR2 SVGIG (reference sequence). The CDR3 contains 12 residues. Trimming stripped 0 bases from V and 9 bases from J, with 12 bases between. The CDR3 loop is CAWSVLDRVQYF. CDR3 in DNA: TGTGCCTGGAGTGTATTAGATCGGGTGCAGTACTTC.

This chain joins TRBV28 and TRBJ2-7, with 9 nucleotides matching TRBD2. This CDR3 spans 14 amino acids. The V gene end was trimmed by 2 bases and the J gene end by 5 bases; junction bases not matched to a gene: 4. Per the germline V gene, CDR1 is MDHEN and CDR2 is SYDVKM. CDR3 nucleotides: TGTGCCAGCAGTTTACCCCCTAGCGGGAACGAGCAGTACTTC. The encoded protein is CASSLPPSGNEQYF.

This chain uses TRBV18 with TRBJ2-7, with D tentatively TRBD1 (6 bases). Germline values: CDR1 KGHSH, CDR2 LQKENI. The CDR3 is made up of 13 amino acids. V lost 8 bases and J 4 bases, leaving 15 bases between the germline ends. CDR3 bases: TGTGCCAGCGAACGCGAAAGGGGGTACGAGCAGTACTTC. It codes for CASERERGYEQYF.

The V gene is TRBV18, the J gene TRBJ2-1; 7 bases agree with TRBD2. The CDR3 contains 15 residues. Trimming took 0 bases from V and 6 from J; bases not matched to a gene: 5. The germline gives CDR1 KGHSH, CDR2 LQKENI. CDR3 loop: CASSPPAGAANEQFF. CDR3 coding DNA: TGTGCCAGCTCACCACCGGCGGGAGCGGCCAATGAGCAGTTCTTC.

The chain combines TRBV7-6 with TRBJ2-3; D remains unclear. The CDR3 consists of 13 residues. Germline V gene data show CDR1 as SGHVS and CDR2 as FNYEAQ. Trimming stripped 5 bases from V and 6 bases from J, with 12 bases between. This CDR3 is CASSVNPRDTQYF. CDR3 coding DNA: TGTGCCAGCAGCGTAAATCCTCGGGATACGCAGTATTTT.

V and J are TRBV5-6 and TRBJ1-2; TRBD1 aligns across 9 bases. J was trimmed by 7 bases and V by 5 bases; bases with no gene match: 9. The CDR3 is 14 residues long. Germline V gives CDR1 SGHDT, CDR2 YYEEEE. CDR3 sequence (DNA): TGTGCCAGCAGGCATGCCGGGACAGGGTTTGGCTACACCTTC. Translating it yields CASRHAGTGFGYTF.

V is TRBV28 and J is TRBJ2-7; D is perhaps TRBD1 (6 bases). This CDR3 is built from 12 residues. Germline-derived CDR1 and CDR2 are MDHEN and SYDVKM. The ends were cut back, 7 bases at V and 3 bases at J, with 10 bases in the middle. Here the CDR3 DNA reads TGTGCCAGCAACCTAGGGGGCTACGAGCAGTACTTC. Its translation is CASNLGGYEQYF.

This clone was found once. CDR3 loop: CASSIRWNTEAFF. The CDR3 nucleotides are TGTGCCAGTAGTATTCGGTGGAACACTGAAGCTTTCTTT. The chain has TRBV19 and TRBJ1-1; D ambiguous. V lost 3 bases and J 1 base, leaving 6 bases between the germline ends. Germline V gives CDR1 LNHDA, CDR2 SQIVND (reference sequence). This CDR3 is built from 13 residues.

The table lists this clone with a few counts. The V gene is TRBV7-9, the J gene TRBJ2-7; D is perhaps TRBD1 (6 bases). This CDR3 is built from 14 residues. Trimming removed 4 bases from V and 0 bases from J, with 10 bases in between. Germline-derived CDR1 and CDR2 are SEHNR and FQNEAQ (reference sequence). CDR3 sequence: CASSYRDNSYEQYF. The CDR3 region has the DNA TGTGCCAGCAGCTATCGGGACAACTCCTACGAGCAGTACTTC.

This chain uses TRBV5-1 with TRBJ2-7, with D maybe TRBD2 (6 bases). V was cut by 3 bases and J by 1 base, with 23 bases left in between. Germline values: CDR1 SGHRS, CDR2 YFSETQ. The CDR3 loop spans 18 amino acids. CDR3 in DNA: TGCGCCAGCAGCTCCCCCCGTTTCCCGGGACTCGAATCCTACGAGCAGTACTTC. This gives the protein CASSSPRFPGLESYEQYF. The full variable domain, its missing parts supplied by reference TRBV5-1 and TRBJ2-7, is KAGVTQTPRYLIKTRGQQVTLSCSPISGHRSVSWYQQTPGQGLQFLFEYFSETQRNKGNFPGRFSGRQFSNSRSEMNVSTLELGDSALYLCASSSPRFPGLESYEQYFGPGTRLTVT.

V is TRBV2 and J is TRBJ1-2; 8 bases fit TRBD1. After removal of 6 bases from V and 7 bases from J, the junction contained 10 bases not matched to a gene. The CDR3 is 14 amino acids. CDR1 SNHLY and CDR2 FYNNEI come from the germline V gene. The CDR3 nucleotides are TGTGCCAGCAGCGGGACAGGCAATTATGGTGGCTACACCTTC. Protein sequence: CASSGTGNYGGYTF.

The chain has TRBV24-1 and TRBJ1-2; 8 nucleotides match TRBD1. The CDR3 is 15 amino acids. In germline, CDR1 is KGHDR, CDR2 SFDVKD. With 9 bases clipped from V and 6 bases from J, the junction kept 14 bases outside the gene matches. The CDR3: CATEGGTGAEHGYTF. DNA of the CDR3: TGTGCCACCGAGGGGGGGACAGGAGCTGAGCATGGCTACACCTTC.